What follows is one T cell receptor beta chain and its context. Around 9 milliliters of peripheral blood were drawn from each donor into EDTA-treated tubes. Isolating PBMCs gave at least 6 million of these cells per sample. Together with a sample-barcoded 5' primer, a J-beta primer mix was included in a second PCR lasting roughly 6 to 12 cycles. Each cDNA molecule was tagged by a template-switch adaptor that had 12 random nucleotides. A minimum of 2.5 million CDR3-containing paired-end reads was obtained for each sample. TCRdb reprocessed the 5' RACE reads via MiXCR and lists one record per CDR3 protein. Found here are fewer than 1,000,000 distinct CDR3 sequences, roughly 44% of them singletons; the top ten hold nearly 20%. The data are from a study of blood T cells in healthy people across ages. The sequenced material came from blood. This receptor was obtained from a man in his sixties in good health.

The CDR3 here is CASTRLGGQGLYGYTF. The CDR3 nucleotides read TGTGCCAGCACTCGACTCGGCGGCCAGGGCTTGTATGGCTACACCTTC. The chain couples TRBV27 to TRBJ1-2; a possible D gene is TRBD1 (5 bases). Looked up from germline, CDR1 is MNHEY and CDR2 is SMNVEV (reference sequence). With 7 bases removed from V and 5 bases from J, the gap between germline ends came to 23 bases. The CDR3 contains 16 residues.